Listed below are T cell receptor beta chains from one sample, sequenced in a study of blood T cell repertoires in COVID-19. Assay used: immunoSEQ multiplex PCR; TCRdb lists only in-frame clones, some missing. The sample lists under 250,000 clones; 82% were seen once. Sample: PBMCs or T cells enriched from blood (not recorded which). These receptors all stem from a woman aged 55-69 years who had recovered from COVID-19. CDR3s include the opening cysteine and the closing phenylalanine or tryptophan. The D gene is left open where the match is weak. Part of the rows lack a size; the others show once, few, many or a class for expanded clones.

j_gene | d_gene | abundance | v_gene | CDR3nt | CDR3aa
TRBJ1-6 | - | - | TRBV11-2 | TGTGCCAGCACCCTCGGGAGCTCCTATAATTCACCCCTCCACTTT | CASTLGSSYNSPLHF
TRBJ2-3 | TRBD1 | - | TRBV15 | TGTGCCACCAGCAGAGTACAGGGGGCTACAGATACGCAGTATTTT | CATSRVQGATDTQYF
TRBJ2-1 | TRBD2 | - | TRBV2 | TGTGCCAGCGCTATGGGACTAGCGGGAGGATCGGGTTACAATGAGCAGTTCTTC | CASAMGLAGGSGYNEQFF
TRBJ2-1 | - | few | TRBV7-8 | TGTGCCAGCAGCCCCGGTTCGAGGGCTAGAAGCTCCTACAATGAGCAGTTCTTC | CASSPGSRARSSYNEQFF
TRBJ1-5 | - | - | TRBV7-3 | TGTGCCAGCAGCTTAGGCGGGGGCAATCAGCCCCAGCATTTT | CASSLGGGNQPQHF
TRBJ1-2 | - | - | TRBV25-1 | TGTGCCAGCAATACGGACAGAGGGGCCTATGGCTACACCTTC | CASNTDRGAYGYTF
TRBJ2-5 | TRBD1 | - | TRBV3-1/TRBV3-2 | TGTGCCAGCAGCCAAGATAACAGGGGATATTCCCAAGAGACCCAGTACTTC | CASSQDNRGYSQETQYF
TRBJ2-2 | - | - | TRBV2 | TGTGCCAGCAGAAGGGACTTCACCGGGGAGCTGTTTTTT | CASRRDFTGELFF
TRBJ1-1 | TRBD1 | - | TRBV10-3 | TGTGCCATCAGTGCACGACTATCCGGGACAGGGAGCACTGAAGCTTTCTTT | CAISARLSGTGSTEAFF
TRBJ1-3 | - | - | TRBV4-3 | TGCGCCAGCAGCCAAGATCCAGGGGCCTCTGGAAACACCATATATTTT | CASSQDPGASGNTIYF
TRBJ1-5 | - | - | TRBV7-2 | TGTGCCAGCAGCTTAGTGTTCGATCAGCCCCAGCATTTT | CASSLVFDQPQHF
TRBJ2-5 | TRBD1 | once | TRBV7-6 | TGTGCCAGCAGCTTCGTCGGGACAGGGCAAGAGACCCAGTACTTC | CASSFVGTGQETQYF
TRBJ1-1 | TRBD1 | - | TRBV29-1 | TGCAGCGGACAGACAGGGTTCACTGAAGCTTTCTTT | CSGQTGFTEAFF
TRBJ1-4 | TRBD1 | - | TRBV19 | TGTGCCAGTAGTATCACGGACAGGGCAACTAATGAAAAACTGTTTTTT | CASSITDRATNEKLFF
TRBJ1-5 | - | - | TRBV19 | TGTGCCAGTAGTCCTTCACAGGGCCGCAATCAGCCCCAGCATTTT | CASSPSQGRNQPQHF
TRBJ1-3 | - | few | TRBV19 | TGTGCCAGTAGTTCTCGCGGAGTCTCTGGAAACACCATATATTTT | CASSSRGVSGNTIYF
TRBJ1-3 | - | few | TRBV3-1/TRBV3-2 | TGTGCCAGCAGCCCGCCGTTGCAGGGAAGAAACACCATATATTTT | CASSPPLQGRNTIYF
TRBJ2-3 | TRBD2 | - | TRBV2 | TGTGCCAGCAGGCGTACTAGCGGGGGGCCCACAGATACGCAGTATTTT | CASRRTSGGPTDTQYF
TRBJ1-2 | - | - | TRBV10-3 | TGTGCCATCAGTGAGTCTGAGGTATCCTATGGCTACACCTTC | CAISESEVSYGYTF
TRBJ2-1 | TRBD2 | - | TRBV6-5 | TGTGCCAGCAGTTACTCGCGGGGGGGGTACAATGAGCAGTTCTTC | CASSYSRGGYNEQFF
TRBJ2-1 | TRBD2 | - | TRBV3-1/TRBV3-2 | TGTGCCAGCAGCCCGCCCCCTAGCGGTGTAGGAAATGAGCAGTTCTTC | CASSPPPSGVGNEQFF
TRBJ2-6 | - | - | TRBV18 | TGTGCCAGCTCACCAAGGGACACCTCCTCTGGGGCCAACGTCCTGACTTTC | CASSPRDTSSGANVLTF
TRBJ1-5 | TRBD1 | - | TRBV9 | TGTGCCAGCAGCCCGGGACAGCCAAATCAGCCCCAGCATTTT | CASSPGQPNQPQHF
TRBJ1-5 | TRBD1 | few | TRBV7-9 | TGTGCCAGCACATCCTCGGGACAGGGACAGCCCCAGCATTTT | CASTSSGQGQPQHF
TRBJ2-5 | - | - | TRBV7-9 | TGTGCCAGCAGCCTGGAGGGATTTGCGGGGCGGAAAGAGACCCAGTACTTC | CASSLEGFAGRKETQYF
TRBJ1-1 | - | - | TRBV29-1 | TGCAGCGTTGGACAGCGGAACACTGAAGCTTTCTTT | CSVGQRNTEAFF
TRBJ1-2 | - | - | TRBV9 | TGTGCCAGCAGCCCTCGCAGTGTCGATGGCTACACCTTC | CASSPRSVDGYTF
TRBJ2-3 | TRBD2 | - | TRBV24-1 | TGTGCCACCAAATGGAGAACTAGCGGAGCTTCTTCTAGCACAGATACGCAGTATTTT | CATKWRTSGASSSTDTQYF
TRBJ1-5 | - | - | TRBV7-9 | TGTGCCAGCAGCCAGGGGTCGAGCAATCAGCCCCAGCATTTT | CASSQGSSNQPQHF
TRBJ1-5 | - | once | TRBV5-8 | TGTGCCAGCAGCTTGGCCCAGCGGTATAGCAATCAGCCCCAGCATTTT | CASSLAQRYSNQPQHF
TRBJ1-2 | TRBD1 | - | TRBV6-5 | TGTGCCAGCAGTCAACTGACAGGGTTCGGCTATGGCTACACCTTC | CASSQLTGFGYGYTF
TRBJ2-3 | TRBD1 | - | TRBV5-1 | TGCGCCAGCAGCACCAGGGGGCAGGGCACAGATACGCAGTATTTT | CASSTRGQGTDTQYF
TRBJ2-1 | - | - | TRBV2 | TGTGCCAGCAGGGCCCGGGACTGGGAAAATGAGCAGTTCTTC | CASRARDWENEQFF
TRBJ1-4 | TRBD1 | - | TRBV9 | TGTGCCAGCAGCGTAGACGAGGGGGCAAGTGAAAAACTGTTTTTT | CASSVDEGASEKLFF
TRBJ2-1 | - | - | TRBV5-1 | TGCGCCAGCAGCTCCCTCCGATCCTCATCAGGGGTACATTACAATGAGCAGTTCTTC | CASSSLRSSSGVHYNEQFF
TRBJ1-5 | - | - | TRBV6-2/TRBV6-3 | TGTGCCAGCAGCTTGACGGGGGGTCAGCCCCAGCATTTT | CASSLTGGQPQHF
TRBJ1-3 | - | few | TRBV6-5 | TGTGCCAGCAGGGCGAGGCCAAACTCTGGAAACACCATATATTTT | CASRARPNSGNTIYF
TRBJ1-2 | TRBD1 | few | TRBV29-1 | TGCAGCGTTTATGGGACAGTCTATGGCTACACCTTC | CSVYGTVYGYTF
TRBJ1-1 | - | - | TRBV29-1 | TGCAGCGTTGTCCCGCCAATCAGGGGCTTAGCTTTCTTT | CSVVPPIRGLAFF